This T cell receptor beta chain was identified during a study of shared clonotypes between healthy human individuals. General study results and limits: Some clonotypes were shared by all four sorted-subset donors, while others were not shared. The non-shared ones had lower generation probabilities than the shared ones. With few donors, the genetic and exposure-history diversity represented was limited.

Adult donors, all healthy and HIV-negative, had no recent acute infections or vaccinations. Comments on this clone: Its antigen is not known.

Germline CDR1 SGDLS, CDR2 YYNGEE. Trimming shortened V by 0 bases and J by 2 bases, and 14 bases separated the two germline ends. The CDR3 has 16 amino acids. As processed by the authors: Owing to the provision of junction-only sequences devoid of quality scores by immunoSEQ, filtering differed. Method: immunoSEQ multiplex PCR; TCRdb's copy keeps in-frame clones and lacks some. The V and J calls and clone size come from that table; D and trimming were worked out from the DNA. The repertoire has approximately 2,000,000 clones, 92% of them found once; the top ten carry 0.3% to 0.45%. The TCR comes from a man aged 18 to 29 in good health. Some clones in this sample may be carry-over from other donors' samples. V and J are TRBV9 and TRBJ2-5; D possibly corresponds to TRBD1 (5 bases). Sequenced input: naive CD4+ T cells from PBMCs. The sample's subset: CD45RA+ positively selected. CDR3 DNA: TGTGCCAGCAGCGTAGTCAAACAGGTCAAACAAGAGACCCAGTACTTC. The encoded protein is CASSVVKQVKQETQYF.